This T cell receptor beta chain came from a study of T cell responses to AZD1222 COVID-19 vaccine. Trimming pared 7 bases from V and 1 base from J, leaving 11 bases between. Germline V CDR1 and CDR2: WSHSY, SAAADI. This CDR3 is built from 13 residues. Measured with immunoSEQ multiplex PCR; TCRdb has only the in-frame clones, and not every one. The data show 110,000 to 150,000 clones, with more than 80% seen just once and just under 3% held by the top ten. The chain employs TRBV10-2 and TRBJ2-7; D is unclear. The TCR comes from an adult in good health. Here the sequenced sample was peripheral blood, taken on day 0 of AZD1222 vaccination. The CDR3 DNA follows: TGCGCCAGCAATAAAGGGCCATCCTACGAGCAGTACTTC. This encodes CASNKGPSYEQYF.